Shown below are 20 T cell receptor beta chains from a single sample sequenced in a study of shared clonotypes between healthy human individuals. Produced via immunoSEQ multiplex PCR; TCRdb's table is partial and in-frame only. The profile covers hundreds of thousands of clones, with 70% to 75% appearing a single time and less than 11% taken by the ten largest. Sequencing input: memory CD4+ T cells sorted from blood. The subset: CD45RA-negative fraction. The receptors here all came from a man younger than 40 in good health.

V is TRBV5-4 and J is TRBJ2-1; 8 positions match TRBD2. Germline V lookup: CDR1 SGHNT, CDR2 YYREEE (reference sequence). The CDR3 runs 15 residues. Trimming cost V 4 bases and J 6 bases; bases outside gene matches: 9. The DNA for the CDR3 is TGTGCCAGCAGCACCGCCGGGACTAGGAGCAATGAGCAGTTCTTC. It translates to CASSTAGTRSNEQFF.

With respect to this clone: This sample also contains other DNA sequences that code for the same CDR3. The rearrangement links TRBV5-1 to TRBJ2-2; D remains ambiguous. The CDR3 covers 14 residues. CDR1 is SGHRS and CDR2 is YFSETQ in the germline V gene. V was pared by 0 bases and J by 1 base, with 4 bases between. As DNA, the CDR3 is TGCGCCAGCAGCTTGGGCCAGAACACCGGGGAGCTGTTTTTT. Translation: CASSLGQNTGELFF.

The sample holds one count of this clone. One junction end disagrees with the germline gene, perhaps due to a read error. This CDR3 is also generated by other DNA sequences in the sample. The rearrangement joins TRBV6-5 to TRBJ2-7; D possibly matches TRBD1 or TRBD2 (5 bases each). Germline-derived CDR1 and CDR2 are MNHEY and SVGAGI. The CDR3 contains 14 residues. DNA for the CDR3: TGCGCCAGCAGTTACGGGACGGGGCCCTACGAGCAGTACTTC. Encoded protein: CASSYGTGPYEQYF.

The CDR3 spells CASSQGADQPQHF. The CDR3, as DNA: TGTGCCAGCAGTCAGGGGGCTGATCAGCCCCAGCATTTT. This chain uses TRBV27 with TRBJ1-5; 8 nucleotides agree with TRBD1. CDR3 length: 13 residues. In germline, CDR1 is MNHEY, CDR2 SMNVEV (reference sequence). V gave up 5 bases and J gave up 5 bases; unmatched junction bases: 2.

The CDR3 region has the DNA TGTGCCACCAGCAGAGACCGCGGGACTAGCGCGCACAATGAGCAGTTCTTC. This gives the protein CATSRDRGTSAHNEQFF. The J gene is TRBJ2-1, the V gene TRBV15; 10 bases align to TRBD2. Germline-derived CDR1 and CDR2 are LNHNV and YYDKDF (reference sequence). The J segment lost 5 bases and the V segment lost 0 bases, leaving 7 bases of the junction unmatched. The CDR3 has 17 amino acids. Full variable domain (missing parts from reference TRBV15 and TRBJ2-1): DAMVIQNPRYQVTQFGKPVTLSCSQTLNHNVMYWYQQKSSQAPKLLFHYYDKDFNNEADTPDNFQSRRPNTSFCFLDIRSPGLGDTAMYLCATSRDRGTSAHNEQFFGPGTRLTVL.

The chain recombines TRBV6-4 with TRBJ2-3; tentatively, D is TRBD2 (6 bases). This CDR3 has 15 residues. The V end was cut by 5 bases, the J end by 2 bases, with 14 bases between. Germline assignment: CDR1 MRHNA and CDR2 SNTAGT. The CDR3 here is CASSRMAGSTDTQYF. The CDR3 coding sequence is TGTGCCAGCAGTAGGATGGCGGGGTCCACAGATACGCAGTATTTT.

This clone was seen a single time. The J gene is TRBJ2-7, the V gene TRBV2, with a weak D call TRBD2 (7 bases). The germline V gene has CDR1 SNHLY and CDR2 FYNNEI. The length of the CDR3 is 13 residues. V was cut by 8 bases and J by 2 bases, with 13 bases left in between. In DNA, the CDR3 is TGTGCCAGCCAAGGGGGGAGGGCCTACGAGCAGTACTTC. Translation: CASQGGRAYEQYF.

CDR3 in amino acids: CASSEGQLAGNTIYF. As DNA, the CDR3 is TGTGCCAGCAGTGAAGGACAGTTAGCTGGAAACACCATATATTTT. The chain has TRBV2 and TRBJ1-3; D possibly corresponds to TRBD1 (5 bases). Trimming left V 1 base short and J 2 bases short, with 9 bases between. CDR1 and CDR2 (germline): SNHLY, FYNNEI. The CDR3 loop spans 15 amino acids. The variable domain in full, completed from reference TRBV2 and TRBJ1-3, reads EPEVTQTPSHQVTQMGQEVILRCVPISNHLYFYWYRQILGQKVEFLVSFYNNEISEKSEIFDDQFSVERPDGSNFTLKIRSTKLEDSAMYFCASSEGQLAGNTIYFGEGSWLTVV.

This clone was recorded once. V and J are TRBV5-1 and TRBJ1-1, with 11 positions matching TRBD1. Germline V lookup: CDR1 SGHRS, CDR2 YFSETQ. Trimming removed 0 bases from V and 4 bases from J; junction bases left unmatched: 5. CDR3 size: 16 residues. CDR3 in amino acids: CASSLVGTGGVTEAFF. CDR3 DNA: TGCGCCAGCAGCTTGGTCGGGACAGGGGGAGTCACTGAAGCTTTCTTT.

The chain recombines TRBV7-9 with TRBJ1-2; D remains ambiguous. This CDR3 is built from 13 residues. Germline V gives CDR1 SEHNR, CDR2 FQNEAQ (reference sequence). V was shortened by 1 base and J by 8 bases, with 11 bases between the two germline ends. The CDR3: CASSLEQIGGYTF. The DNA of the CDR3 is TGTGCCAGCAGCTTAGAGCAGATCGGAGGCTACACCTTC.

The gene calls are TRBV5-1 and TRBJ2-3, with TRBD2 matching over 8 bases. CDR3 length: 17 amino acids. V was pared by 0 bases and J by 2 bases, with 8 bases of the junction left unmatched. The V gene's germline CDR1 is SGHRS and CDR2 YFSETQ. CDR3 sequence reads: CASSLDLAGKNTDTQYF. The CDR3 DNA reads as TGCGCCAGCAGCTTGGATCTAGCGGGCAAGAACACAGATACGCAGTATTTT.

J is TRBJ2-3 and V is TRBV9; TRBD2 agrees at 12 bases. CDR1 is SGDLS and CDR2 is YYNGEE in the germline V gene. The ends lost 3 bases at V and 2 bases at J; junction bases unmatched: 1. The CDR3 is made up of 15 amino acids. The CDR3 DNA is TGTGCCAGCAGCGGACTAGCGGGAGCCACAGATACGCAGTATTTT. Translating gives CASSGLAGATDTQYF.

The rearrangement links TRBV5-1 to TRBJ2-3; TRBD2 agrees at 11 bases. Germline V gene sequence: CDR1 SGHRS, CDR2 YFSETQ. CDR3 length: 15 residues. V lost 4 bases, J lost 5 bases, and 6 bases stayed unmatched. The CDR3 spells CASSPVGTSGDTQYF. As DNA, the CDR3 is TGCGCCAGCAGCCCGGTCGGGACTAGCGGAGATACGCAGTATTTT.

This chain connects TRBV29-1 to TRBJ2-2, with D perhaps assigned TRBD1 or TRBD2 (5 bases each). The CDR3 contains 15 residues. Between the trimmed V and J ends, which lost 1 base and 7 bases, there was a span of 16 bases. CDR1 SQVTM and CDR2 ANQGSEA come from the germline V gene. Written as DNA, the CDR3 is TGCAGCGTTGAAGGCGGGCCAGGGATAGGCGGGGAGCTGTTTTTT. As protein: CSVEGGPGIGGELFF.

This chain uses TRBV7-3 with TRBJ2-3; 9 bases line up with TRBD2. The CDR3 sequence is 15 residues long. The V gene end was trimmed by 4 bases and the J gene end by 2 bases; junction bases not matched to a gene: 4. Germline V lookup: CDR1 SGHTA, CDR2 FQGTGA. The CDR3 region has the DNA TGTGCCAGCAGCTCGAGCGGGAGGCCCACAGATACGCAGTATTTT. Its translation is CASSSSGRPTDTQYF. The full variable domain, its missing parts supplied by reference TRBV7-3 and TRBJ2-3, is GAGVSQTPSNKVTEKGKYVELRCDPISGHTALYWYRQSLGQGPEFLIYFQGTGAADDSGLPNDRFFAVRPEGSVSTLKIQRTERGDSAVYLCASSSSGRPTDTQYFGPGTRLTVL.

The chain recombines TRBV10-3 with TRBJ1-4; no clear D. Germline assignment: CDR1 ENHRY and CDR2 SYGVKD. The CDR3 spans 13 residues. V lost 7 bases and J lost 3, with 9 bases in between. The CDR3 DNA reads as TGTGCCATCACCGGTCAGGCTAATGAAAAACTGTTTTTT. This codes for CAITGQANEKLFF.

The J gene is TRBJ2-2, the V gene TRBV28, with 9 bases aligning to TRBD2. Losses at the gene ends were 7 bases for V and 1 base for J; bases not matched to a gene: 7. The CDR3 sequence is 16 residues long. Germline CDR1 is MDHEN and CDR2 is SYDVKM. The CDR3 nucleotides are TGTGCCAGCACCCATAGCGGGAGCCGGAACACCGGGGAGCTGTTTTTT. Protein sequence: CASTHSGSRNTGELFF.

The genes are TRBV13 and TRBJ2-5, with 7 bases identical to TRBD1. The CDR3 covers 14 residues. Germline values: CDR1 PRHDT, CDR2 FYEKMQ (reference sequence). V was pared by 5 bases and J by 2 bases, with 5 bases of the junction left unmatched. CDR3 loop: CASSEQGQQETQYF. In DNA, the CDR3 is TGTGCCAGCAGCGAACAGGGGCAACAAGAGACCCAGTACTTC. Based on the CDR3 plus reference TRBV13 and TRBJ2-5, the full variable domain is AAGVIQSPRHLIKEKRETATLKCYPIPRHDTVYWYQQGPGQDPQFLISFYEKMQSDKGSIPDRFSAQQFSDYHSELNMSSLELGDSALYFCASSEQGQQETQYFGPGTRLLVL.

Only a few counts were recorded for this clone. J is TRBJ2-3 and V is TRBV19; the D is unclear. Germline loops: CDR1 LNHDA, CDR2 SQIVND (reference sequence). This CDR3 comprises 13 residues. The V gene lost 8 bases and the J gene lost 3 bases, with 12 bases spanning the gap. The CDR3 protein is CASLDRLTDTQYF. The CDR3 coding sequence is TGTGCCAGTTTAGACCGCCTGACAGATACGCAGTATTTT.

The gene calls are TRBV30 and TRBJ2-7; D may be TRBD1 (6 bases). Trimming left V 0 bases short and J 1 base short, with 7 bases between. The CDR3 has 13 amino acids. Germline CDR1 is GTSNPN and CDR2 is SVGIG (reference sequence). The DNA for the CDR3 is TGTGCCTGGAGTGTTGGACAGTCCTACGAGCAGTACTTC. It translates to CAWSVGQSYEQYF.